This section outlines one T cell receptor (beta chain) sequence together with its context. Its antigen is undetermined. Primers included in the PCR were 60 Vbeta and 13 Jbeta primers. Some clones are missing from TCRdb's copy, which holds only in-frame ones; the method was immunoSEQ multiplex PCR. The data hold some 200,000 clones, with 77% observed a single time. The sample comes from a study of cytomegalovirus exposure and HLA in healthy donors. Healthy bone marrow donors formed the donor group. Study-wide results and caveats: TCR beta sequences reportedly predicted most subjects' HLA-A and HLA-B alleles accurately.

The source is a woman aged 55-69 years in good health and CMV-seropositive. The sample consisted of PBMCs.

This CDR3 reads CASSNGFGTMNTEAFF. The DNA for the CDR3 is TGTGCCAGTAGTAACGGGTTCGGGACAATGAACACTGAAGCTTTCTTT. The V call is TRBV19, the J call TRBJ1-1; weak D call: TRBD1 (6 bases). The CDR3 has 16 amino acids. V was pared by 4 bases and J by 0 bases, with 15 bases between. CDR1 is LNHDA and CDR2 is SQIVND in the germline V gene (reference sequence). The variable domain in full, with the rest retrieved from reference TRBV19 and TRBJ1-1, is DGGITQSPKYLFRKEGQNVTLSCEQNLNHDAMYWYRQDPGQGLRLIYYSQIVNDFQKGDIAEGYSVSREKKESFPLTVTSAQKNPTAFYLCASSNGFGTMNTEAFFGQGTRLTVV.